Reported below is one T cell receptor (beta chain). Its antigen is unknown. This CDR3 region has 14 residues. Germline V gives CDR1 LGHDT, CDR2 YNNKEL (reference sequence). The data derive from a study of human CD8 memory T cell subsets. Libraries targeted TCR beta using 5' RACE with UMIs. TCRdb re-analyzed the 5' RACE reads; it lists each CDR3 protein once, without DNA. The sample totals over 10,000 distinct CDR3 sequences. Total CD8+ T cells were enriched by a separation that was negative and magnetic. Study-wide findings and caveats: Chao1 estimates suggested stem-like memory T cells exceeded precursor exhausted T cells in diversity.

What was sequenced was CD8+ T cells from PBMCs. The clonotype comes from a human donor in good health. The J gene is TRBJ2-7, the V gene TRBV3-1; TCRdb selects TRBD1, and the lack of DNA leaves this call unchecked. CDR3 residues: CASSHLSRGYEQYF.